This passage covers 3 T cell receptor beta chains from one sample sequenced in a study of blood T cell repertoires in COVID-19. Sequencing used immunoSEQ multiplex PCR; TCRdb keeps in-frame clones, though not all of them. The table includes 68,000 or so clones, approximately 92% detected once. Sequencing used peripheral blood. All receptors come from a man between 50 and 59 years old with active COVID-19.

This rearrangement joins TRBV27 to TRBJ1-5; 7 bases are shared with TRBD1. CDR1 is MNHEY and CDR2 is SMNVEV in the germline V gene (reference sequence). CDR3 length equals 16 residues. V lost 6 bases, J lost 0 bases, and 8 bases stayed unmatched. The CDR3 nucleotides read TGTGCCAGCAGCCCAGCCGGGACAGTTAGCAATCAGCCCCAGCATTTT. Its protein product is CASSPAGTVSNQPQHF.

The chain couples TRBV7-9 to TRBJ1-2; the match to TRBD1 covers 9 bases. The CDR3 spans 14 residues. V lost 1 base to trimming and J lost 8 bases; unmatched junction nucleotides: 5. Germline V lookup: CDR1 SEHNR, CDR2 FQNEAQ (reference sequence). CDR3 DNA: TGTGCCAGCAGCTTAGTAGGGACAGGGCACGGCTACACCTTC. Translating gives CASSLVGTGHGYTF.

This clone is labeled medium-sized. J is TRBJ2-6 and V is TRBV30; 7 bases fit TRBD2. The germline V gene encodes CDR1 GTSNPN and CDR2 SVGIG (reference sequence). The J segment lost 1 base and the V segment lost 8 bases, leaving 11 bases of the junction unmatched. There are 16 residues in the CDR3. The CDR3 loop reads CAHSPGGPSGANVLTF. CDR3 in DNA: TGTGCCCACTCACCGGGGGGTCCTTCTGGGGCCAACGTCCTGACTTTC.